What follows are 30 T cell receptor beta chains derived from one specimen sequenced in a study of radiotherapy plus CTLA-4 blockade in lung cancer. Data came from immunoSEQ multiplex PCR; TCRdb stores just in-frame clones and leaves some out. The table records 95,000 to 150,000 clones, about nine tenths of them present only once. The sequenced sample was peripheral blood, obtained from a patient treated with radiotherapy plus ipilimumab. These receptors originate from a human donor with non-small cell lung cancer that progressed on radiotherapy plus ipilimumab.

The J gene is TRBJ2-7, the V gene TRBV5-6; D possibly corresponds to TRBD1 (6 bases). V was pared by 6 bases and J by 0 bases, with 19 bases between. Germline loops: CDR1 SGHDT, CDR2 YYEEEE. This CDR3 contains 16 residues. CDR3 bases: TGTGCCAGCACCCATTTCCGGACAGCTAGCTCCTACGAGCAGTACTTC. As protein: CASTHFRTASSYEQYF. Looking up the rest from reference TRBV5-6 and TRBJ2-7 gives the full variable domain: DAGVTQSPTHLIKTRGQQVTLRCSPKSGHDTVSWYQQALGQGPQFIFQYYEEEERQRGNFPDRFSGHQFPNYSSELNVNALLLGDSALYLCASTHFRTASSYEQYFGPGTRLTVT.

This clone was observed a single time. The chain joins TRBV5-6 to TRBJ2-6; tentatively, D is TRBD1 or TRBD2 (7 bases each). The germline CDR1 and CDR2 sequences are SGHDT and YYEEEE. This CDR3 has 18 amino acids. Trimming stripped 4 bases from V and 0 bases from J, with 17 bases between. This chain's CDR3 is CASSPPAGQLSGANVLTF. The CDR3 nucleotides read TGTGCCAGCAGCCCTCCAGCGGGACAGCTCTCTGGGGCCAACGTCCTGACTTTC.

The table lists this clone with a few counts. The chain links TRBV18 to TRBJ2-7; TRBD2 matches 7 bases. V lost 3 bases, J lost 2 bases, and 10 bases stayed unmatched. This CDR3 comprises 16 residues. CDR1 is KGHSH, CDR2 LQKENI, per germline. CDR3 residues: CASSPRVGGSTYEQYF. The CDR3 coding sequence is TGTGCCAGCTCACCCCGGGTGGGCGGGAGTACCTACGAGCAGTACTTC.

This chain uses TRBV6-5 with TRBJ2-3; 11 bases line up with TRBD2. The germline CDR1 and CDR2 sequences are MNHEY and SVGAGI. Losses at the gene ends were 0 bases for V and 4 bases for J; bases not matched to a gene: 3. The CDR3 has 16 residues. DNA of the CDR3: TGTGCCAGCAGTTACTCTAGCGGGAGGGCGGCAGATACGCAGTATTTT. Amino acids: CASSYSSGRAADTQYF.

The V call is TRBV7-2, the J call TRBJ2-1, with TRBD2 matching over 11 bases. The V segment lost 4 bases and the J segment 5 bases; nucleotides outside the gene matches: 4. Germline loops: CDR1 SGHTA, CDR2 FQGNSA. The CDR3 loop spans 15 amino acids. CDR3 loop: CASSSGLAGHNEQFF. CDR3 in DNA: TGTGCCAGCAGCTCAGGACTAGCGGGCCACAATGAGCAGTTCTTC.

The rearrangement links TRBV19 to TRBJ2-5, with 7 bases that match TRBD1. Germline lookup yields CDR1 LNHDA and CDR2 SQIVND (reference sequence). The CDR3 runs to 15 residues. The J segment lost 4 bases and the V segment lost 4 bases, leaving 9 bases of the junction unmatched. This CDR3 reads CASSTHRDSGETQYF. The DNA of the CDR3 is TGTGCCAGTAGTACGCACCGGGACAGTGGAGAGACCCAGTACTTC. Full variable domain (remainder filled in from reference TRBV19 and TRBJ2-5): DGGITQSPKYLFRKEGQNVTLSCEQNLNHDAMYWYRQDPGQGLRLIYYSQIVNDFQKGDIAEGYSVSREKKESFPLTVTSAQKNPTAFYLCASSTHRDSGETQYFGPGTRLLVL.

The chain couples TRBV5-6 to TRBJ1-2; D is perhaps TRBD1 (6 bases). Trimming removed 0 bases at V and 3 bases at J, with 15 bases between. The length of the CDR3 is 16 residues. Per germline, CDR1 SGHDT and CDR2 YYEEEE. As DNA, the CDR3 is TGTGCCAGCAGCTTGGTACGTAAGACAGGTCACTATGGCTACACCTTC. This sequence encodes CASSLVRKTGHYGYTF.

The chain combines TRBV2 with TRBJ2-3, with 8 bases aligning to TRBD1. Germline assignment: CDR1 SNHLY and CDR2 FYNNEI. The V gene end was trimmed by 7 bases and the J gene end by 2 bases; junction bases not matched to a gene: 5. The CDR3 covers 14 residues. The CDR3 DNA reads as TGTGCCAGCACCGGGGACAGGACCACAGATACGCAGTATTTT. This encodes CASTGDRTTDTQYF.

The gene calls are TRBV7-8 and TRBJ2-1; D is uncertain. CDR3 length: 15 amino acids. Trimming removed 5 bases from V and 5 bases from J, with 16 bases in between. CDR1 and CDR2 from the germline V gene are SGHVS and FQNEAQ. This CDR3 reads CASSLISLTHNEQFF. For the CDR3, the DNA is TGTGCCAGCAGCCTAATATCCCTCACCCACAATGAGCAGTTCTTC. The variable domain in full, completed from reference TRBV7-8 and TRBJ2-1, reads GAGVSQSPRYKVAKRGQDVALRCDPISGHVSLFWYQQALGQGPEFLTYFQNEAQLDKSGLPSDRFFAERPEGSVSTLKIQRTQQEDSAVYLCASSLISLTHNEQFFGPGTRLTVL.

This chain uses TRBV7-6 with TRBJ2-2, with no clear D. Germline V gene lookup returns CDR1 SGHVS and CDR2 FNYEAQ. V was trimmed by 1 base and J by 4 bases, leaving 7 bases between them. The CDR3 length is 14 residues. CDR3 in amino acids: CASSLGLFTGELFF. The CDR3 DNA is TGTGCCAGCAGCTTAGGGTTGTTCACCGGGGAGCTGTTTTTT.

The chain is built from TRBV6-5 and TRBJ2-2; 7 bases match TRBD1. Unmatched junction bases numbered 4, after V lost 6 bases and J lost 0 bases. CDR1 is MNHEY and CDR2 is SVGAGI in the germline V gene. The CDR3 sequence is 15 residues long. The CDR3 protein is CASRPGTANTGELFF. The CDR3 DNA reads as TGTGCCAGCAGACCAGGGACAGCGAACACCGGGGAGCTGTTTTTT.

Here the CDR3 reads CASSDAGLGTGELFF. The CDR3 coding sequence is TGTGCCAGCAGTGATGCGGGACTAGGCACCGGGGAGCTGTTTTTT. This chain links TRBV6-1 with TRBJ2-2, with 8 bases aligning to TRBD2. With V trimmed by 3 bases and J by 4 bases, 4 bases remained unmatched. CDR1 MNHNS and CDR2 SASEGT come from the germline V gene. CDR3 length: 15 residues.

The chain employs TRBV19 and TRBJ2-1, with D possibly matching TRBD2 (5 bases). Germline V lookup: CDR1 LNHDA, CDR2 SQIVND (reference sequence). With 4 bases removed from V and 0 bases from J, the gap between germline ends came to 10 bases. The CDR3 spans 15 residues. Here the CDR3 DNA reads TGTGCCAGTAGTAGTTGGGAGCCCTCCTACAATGAGCAGTTCTTC. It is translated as CASSSWEPSYNEQFF. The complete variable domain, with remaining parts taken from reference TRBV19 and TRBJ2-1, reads DGGITQSPKYLFRKEGQNVTLSCEQNLNHDAMYWYRQDPGQGLRLIYYSQIVNDFQKGDIAEGYSVSREKKESFPLTVTSAQKNPTAFYLCASSSWEPSYNEQFFGPGTRLTVL.

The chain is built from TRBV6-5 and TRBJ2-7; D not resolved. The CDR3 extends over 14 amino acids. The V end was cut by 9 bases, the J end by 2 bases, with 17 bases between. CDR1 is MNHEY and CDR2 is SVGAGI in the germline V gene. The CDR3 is CASTERRAAYEQYF. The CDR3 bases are TGTGCCAGTACGGAAAGGCGAGCAGCCTACGAGCAGTACTTC.

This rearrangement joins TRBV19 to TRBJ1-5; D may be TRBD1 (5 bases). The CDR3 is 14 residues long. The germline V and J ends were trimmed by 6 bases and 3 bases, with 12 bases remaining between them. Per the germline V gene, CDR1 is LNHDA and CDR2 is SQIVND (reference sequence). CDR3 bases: TGTGCCAGTAGCCCAGGGAATTCCAATCAGCCCCAGCATTTT. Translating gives CASSPGNSNQPQHF.

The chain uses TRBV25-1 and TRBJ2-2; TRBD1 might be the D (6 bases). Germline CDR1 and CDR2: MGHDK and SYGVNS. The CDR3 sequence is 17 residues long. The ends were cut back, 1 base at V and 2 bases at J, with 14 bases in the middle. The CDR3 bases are TGTGCCAGCAGTGAATTCAGGGGACGGAATAACACCGGGGAGCTGTTTTTT. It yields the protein CASSEFRGRNNTGELFF.

This CDR3 reads CASSRVGAGPIYGYTF. CDR3 nucleotide sequence: TGTGCCAGCAGCCGAGTAGGGGCAGGGCCTATCTATGGCTACACCTTC. This chain links TRBV14 with TRBJ1-2, with D possibly TRBD1 on 5 matching bases. Germline-derived CDR1 and CDR2 are SGHDN and FVKESK. The V and J ends lost 4 bases and 4 bases respectively, with 19 bases between them. This CDR3 contains 16 residues.

The CDR3 here is CASSLPNTGELFF. The CDR3 nucleotides are TGTGCCAGCAGCCTACCGAACACCGGGGAGCTGTTTTTT. The chain combines TRBV14 with TRBJ2-2; D not certain. The V and J ends lost 4 bases and 0 bases respectively, with 3 bases between them. This CDR3 has 13 residues. In germline, CDR1 is SGHDN, CDR2 FVKESK.

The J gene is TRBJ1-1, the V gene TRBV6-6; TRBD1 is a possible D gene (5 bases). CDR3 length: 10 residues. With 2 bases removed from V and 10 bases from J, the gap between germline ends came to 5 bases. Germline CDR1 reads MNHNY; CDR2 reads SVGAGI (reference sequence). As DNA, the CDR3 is TGTGCCAGCAGTTACGGGGGAGCTTTCTTT. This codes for CASSYGGAFF.

For the CDR3, the DNA is TGTGCCATCAGTGAGGGTAGCGGGAGTAGTTCCTACAATGAGCAGTTCTTC. It specifies CAISEGSGSSSYNEQFF. The chain uses TRBV10-3 and TRBJ2-1; 9 nucleotides line up with TRBD2. CDR3 length equals 17 residues. CDR1 and CDR2 (germline): ENHRY, SYGVKD. The V and J ends lost 2 bases and 1 base, in that order; junction bases with no gene match: 6.

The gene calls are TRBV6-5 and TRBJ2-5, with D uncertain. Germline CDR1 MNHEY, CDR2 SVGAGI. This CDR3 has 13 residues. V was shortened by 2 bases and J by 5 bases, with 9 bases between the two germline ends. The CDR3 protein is CASSYRGLETQYF. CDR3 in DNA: TGTGCCAGCAGTTACCGTGGGTTGGAGACCCAGTACTTC.

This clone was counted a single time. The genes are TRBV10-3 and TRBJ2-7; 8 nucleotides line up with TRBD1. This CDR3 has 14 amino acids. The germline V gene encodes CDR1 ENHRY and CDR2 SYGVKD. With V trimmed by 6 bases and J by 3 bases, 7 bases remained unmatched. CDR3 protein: CAISDSGQDYEQYF. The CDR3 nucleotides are TGTGCCATCAGCGACTCGGGACAGGACTACGAGCAGTACTTC.

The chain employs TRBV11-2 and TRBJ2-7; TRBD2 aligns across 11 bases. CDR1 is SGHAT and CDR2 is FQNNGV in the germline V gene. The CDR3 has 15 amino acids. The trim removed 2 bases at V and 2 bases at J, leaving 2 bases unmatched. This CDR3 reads CASSLTSGSTYEQYF. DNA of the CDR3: TGTGCCAGCAGCTTAACTAGCGGGAGTACCTACGAGCAGTACTTC.

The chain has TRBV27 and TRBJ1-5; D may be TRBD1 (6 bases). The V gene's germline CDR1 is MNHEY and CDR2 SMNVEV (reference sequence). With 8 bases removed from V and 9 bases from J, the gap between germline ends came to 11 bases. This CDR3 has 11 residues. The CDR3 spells CASGGGGPQHF. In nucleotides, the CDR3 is TGTGCCAGCGGGGGGGGCGGGCCCCAGCATTTT.

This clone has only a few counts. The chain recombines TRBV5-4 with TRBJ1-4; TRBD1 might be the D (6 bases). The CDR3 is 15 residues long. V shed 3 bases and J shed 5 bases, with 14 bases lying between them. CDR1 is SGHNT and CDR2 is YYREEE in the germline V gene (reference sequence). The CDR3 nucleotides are TGTGCCAGCAGCTACGGACAGACCGACAATGAAAAACTGTTTTTT. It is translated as CASSYGQTDNEKLFF. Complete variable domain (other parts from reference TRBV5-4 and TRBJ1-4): ETGVTQSPTHLIKTRGQQVTLRCSSQSGHNTVSWYQQALGQGPQFIFQYYREEENGRGNFPPRFSGLQFPNYSSELNVNALELDDSALYLCASSYGQTDNEKLFFGSGTQLSVL.

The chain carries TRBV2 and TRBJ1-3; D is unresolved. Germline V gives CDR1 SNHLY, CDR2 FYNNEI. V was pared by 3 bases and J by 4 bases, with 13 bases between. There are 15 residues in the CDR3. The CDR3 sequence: CASSDGPRGGNTIYF. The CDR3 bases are TGTGCCAGCAGTGACGGGCCACGCGGAGGAAACACCATATATTTT.

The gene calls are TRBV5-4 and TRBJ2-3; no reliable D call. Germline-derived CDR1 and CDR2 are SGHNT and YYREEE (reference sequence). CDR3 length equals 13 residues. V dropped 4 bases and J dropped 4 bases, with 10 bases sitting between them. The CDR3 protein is CASSESLPDTQYF. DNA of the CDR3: TGTGCCAGCAGCGAAAGCCTGCCAGATACGCAGTATTTT. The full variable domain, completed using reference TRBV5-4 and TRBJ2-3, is ETGVTQSPTHLIKTRGQQVTLRCSSQSGHNTVSWYQQALGQGPQFIFQYYREEENGRGNFPPRFSGLQFPNYSSELNVNALELDDSALYLCASSESLPDTQYFGPGTRLTVL.

This CDR3 is CASSLGLAQTYNEQFF. The CDR3 nucleotides are TGCGCCAGCAGCCTCGGACTAGCCCAGACCTACAATGAGCAGTTCTTC. J is TRBJ2-1 and V is TRBV5-1; 8 nucleotides agree with TRBD2. Germline values: CDR1 SGHRS, CDR2 YFSETQ. Trimming removed 4 bases from V and 2 bases from J; junction bases left unmatched: 8. This CDR3 region has 16 residues.

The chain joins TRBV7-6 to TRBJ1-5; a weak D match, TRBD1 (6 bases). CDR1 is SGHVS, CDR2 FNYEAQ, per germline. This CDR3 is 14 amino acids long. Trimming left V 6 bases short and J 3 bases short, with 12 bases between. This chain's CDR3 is CASRPWGANQPQHF. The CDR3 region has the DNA TGTGCCAGCAGACCCTGGGGGGCCAATCAGCCCCAGCATTTT.

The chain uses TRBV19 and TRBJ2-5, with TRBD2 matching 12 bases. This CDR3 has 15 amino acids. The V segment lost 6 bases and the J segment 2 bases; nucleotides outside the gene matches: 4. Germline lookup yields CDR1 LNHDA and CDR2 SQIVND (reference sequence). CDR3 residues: CASSSLAGGQETQYF. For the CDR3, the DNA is TGTGCCAGTAGCTCACTAGCGGGAGGACAAGAGACCCAGTACTTC.